This T cell receptor beta chain emerged from a study of T cell repertoires in cytomegalovirus infection. Overall study: Based on public TCR beta signatures, there were indications of CMV infection and of a matching HLA type.

The V gene lost 2 bases and the J gene lost 6 bases, with 16 bases spanning the gap. In germline, CDR1 is SGHTA, CDR2 FQGNSA. The length of the CDR3 is 15 residues. TCRdb analysed the reads with MiXCR anew, one entry per CDR3 protein. The sample includes 150,000 to 200,000 distinct CDR3 sequences, less than 25% of them seen just once. Notes on the study in general: Dominating the ex vivo response were TCR beta clonotypes that were CMV-specific and HLA-C-restricted.

On this clonotype itself: Its antigen is not identified.

The genes are TRBV7-2 and TRBJ1-1, with D possibly being TRBD1 (5 bases). The receptor was isolated from a human donor in good health (CMV status not recorded). Some clones in this sample may be carry-over from other donors' samples. This sample comprised CD8+ T cells from cultured PBMCs, obtained from culture after CMV antigen stimulation. Here the CDR3 DNA reads TGTGCCAGCAGCTTACTGGCTGGGGACGGCGCTGAAGCTTTCTTT. Encoded protein: CASSLLAGDGAEAFF.